This passage covers 6 T cell receptor beta chains from one sample sequenced in a study of cytomegalovirus exposure and HLA in healthy donors. Primers for the PCR totalled 60 Vbeta and 13 Jbeta. Assay used: immunoSEQ multiplex PCR; TCRdb lists only in-frame clones, some missing. In the table there are about 82,000 clones, approximately 80% of which are singletons. Sequencing was done on a sample of PBMCs. Receptor source: a human donor in good health.

The CDR3 nucleotides are TGCGCCAGCAGTATCCAGGGGGGTAATCCTGAAGCTTTCTTT. It translates to CASSIQGGNPEAFF. The chain uses TRBV10-2 and TRBJ1-1, with 7 bases lining up with TRBD1. The CDR3 loop spans 14 amino acids. CDR1 WSHSY and CDR2 SAAADI come from the germline V gene. V shed 5 bases, J shed 6 bases, and the junction held 9 bases outside the gene matches.

The V and J genes are TRBV4-3 and TRBJ2-3; 8 nucleotides align to TRBD2. Germline CDR1 and CDR2: LGHNA and YSLEER. V was pared by 2 bases and J by 0 bases, with 7 bases of the junction left unmatched. This CDR3 has 17 residues. The chain's CDR3 is CASSQRGGPRSTDTQYF. CDR3 bases: TGCGCCAGCAGCCAACGGGGGGGTCCCCGTAGCACAGATACGCAGTATTTT.

This clone showed up just a few times. J is TRBJ2-1 and V is TRBV5-8; 8 bases align to TRBD2. The trim removed 3 bases at V and 4 bases at J, leaving 6 bases unmatched. CDR1 and CDR2 (germline): SGHTS, YDEGEE. This CDR3 is 15 amino acids long. Here the CDR3 reads CASSSRLASYNEQFF. The CDR3 DNA sequence: TGTGCCAGCAGCTCCAGACTAGCGTCGTACAATGAGCAGTTCTTC.

The gene calls are TRBV5-1 and TRBJ2-7; TRBD1 matches 7 bases. CDR3 size: 14 residues. The V gene end was trimmed by 2 bases and the J gene end by 4 bases; junction bases not matched to a gene: 6. Looked up from germline, CDR1 is SGHRS and CDR2 is YFSETQ. The CDR3 is CASSLRDSLYEQYF. The CDR3 DNA reads TGCGCCAGCAGCTTACGGGACAGCTTATACGAGCAGTACTTC.

This clone has a handful of counts. V is TRBV5-1 and J is TRBJ2-6; a possible D gene is TRBD2 (6 bases). This CDR3 is built from 17 residues. CDR1 is SGHRS and CDR2 is YFSETQ in the germline V gene. Trimming left V 4 bases short and J 0 bases short, with 14 bases between. This chain's CDR3 is CASSPLVGGSGANVLTF. In DNA form, the CDR3 reads TGCGCCAGCAGCCCACTCGTCGGGGGCTCTGGGGCCAACGTCCTGACTTTC.

This clone was detected a few times. The chain carries TRBV2 and TRBJ2-3; TRBD2 matches at 13 bases. This CDR3 spans 15 amino acids. After removal of 5 bases from V and 5 bases from J, the junction contained 4 bases not matched to a gene. CDR1 and CDR2 (germline): SNHLY, FYNNEI. CDR3 in amino acids: CASSRLAGGGDTQYF. The CDR3 DNA sequence: TGTGCCAGCAGTAGACTAGCGGGGGGTGGAGATACGCAGTATTTT.